This T cell receptor beta chain was sequenced during a study of regulatory T cells in long-lasting Graves disease. Of note for this clonotype: What it recognizes is unknown.

Time point described: newly diagnosed GD, antithyroid drugs for less than 3 months. PBMC-derived RNA was used for the TCR library. Collection of peripheral blood (about 8.8 milliliters) was done using EDTA tubes. CDR1 is LGHDT, CDR2 YNNKEL, per germline (reference sequence). With 4 bases removed from V and 4 bases from J, the gap between germline ends came to 16 bases. There are 15 residues in the CDR3. Study conclusions and caveats: The number of shared public clonotypes was higher in persistent patients (about 3,000) than new patients (966). Favored gene segments in persistent disease were TRBV28, TRBJ1-2 and TRBJ2-5.

Building the TCR beta libraries relied on iRepertoire HTBI primers, and CDR3 regions underwent Arm-PCR. MiXCR, run by TCRdb on the multiplex PCR reads, gives a single entry per CDR3 protein. The sample includes about 620,000 distinct CDR3 sequences, roughly 15% seen only once; the top ten take around 19%. This same sample was also part of a study on T cells in Graves' hyperthyroidism and ophthalmopathy. That work adds: Most clonotypes expanded in thyroid above 0.001 were likewise present in blood.

This clonotype originated in a woman younger than 45 with Graves disease. Sequencing was performed on peripheral blood mononuclear cells (PBMCs), taken at new diagnosis, from a patient treated with antithyroid drugs. The genes are TRBV3-1 and TRBJ1-2; possibly TRBD1 for D (6 bases). This CDR3 is CASSLAGGQGYGYTF. The DNA for the CDR3 is TGTGCCAGCAGCCTCGCGGGGGGCCAGGGCTATGGCTACACCTTC.